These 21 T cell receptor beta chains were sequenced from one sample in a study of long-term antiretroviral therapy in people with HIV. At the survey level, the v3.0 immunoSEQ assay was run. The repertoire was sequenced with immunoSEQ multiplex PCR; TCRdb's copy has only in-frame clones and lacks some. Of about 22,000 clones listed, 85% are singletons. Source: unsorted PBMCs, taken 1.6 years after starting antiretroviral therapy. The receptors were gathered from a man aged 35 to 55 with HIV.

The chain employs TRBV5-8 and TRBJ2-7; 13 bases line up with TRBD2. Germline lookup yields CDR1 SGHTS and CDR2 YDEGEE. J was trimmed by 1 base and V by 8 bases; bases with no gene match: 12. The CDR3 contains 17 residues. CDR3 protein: CASRGTSGAIRSYEQYF. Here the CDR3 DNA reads TGTGCCAGTAGGGGGACTAGCGGGGCCATCAGGTCCTACGAGCAGTACTTC.

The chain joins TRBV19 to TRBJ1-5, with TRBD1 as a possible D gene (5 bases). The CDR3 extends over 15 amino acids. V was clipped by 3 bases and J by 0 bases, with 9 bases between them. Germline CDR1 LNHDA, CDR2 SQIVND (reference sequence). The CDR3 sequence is CASSMAGYSNQPQHF. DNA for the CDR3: TGTGCCAGTAGTATGGCAGGGTATAGCAATCAGCCCCAGCATTTT.

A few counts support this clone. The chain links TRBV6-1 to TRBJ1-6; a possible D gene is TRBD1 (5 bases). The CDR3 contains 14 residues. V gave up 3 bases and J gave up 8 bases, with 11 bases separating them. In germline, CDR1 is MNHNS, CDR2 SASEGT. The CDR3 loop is CASSDRTGDSPLHF. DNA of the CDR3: TGTGCCAGCAGTGATCGTACAGGTGATTCACCCCTCCACTTT.

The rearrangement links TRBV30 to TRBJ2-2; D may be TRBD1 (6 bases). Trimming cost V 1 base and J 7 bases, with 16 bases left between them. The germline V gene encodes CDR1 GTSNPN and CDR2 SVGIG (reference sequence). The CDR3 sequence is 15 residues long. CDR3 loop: CAWSGRWGRVGELFF. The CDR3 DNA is TGTGCCTGGAGTGGCAGATGGGGGCGGGTCGGGGAGCTGTTTTTT.

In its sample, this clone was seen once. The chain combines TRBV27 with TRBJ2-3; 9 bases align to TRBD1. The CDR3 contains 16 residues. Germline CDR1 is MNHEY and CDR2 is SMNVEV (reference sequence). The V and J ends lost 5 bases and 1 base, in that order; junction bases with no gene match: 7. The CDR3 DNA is TGTGCCAGCAGTCCAACAGGGGGCCTGGGCACAGATACGCAGTATTTT. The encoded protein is CASSPTGGLGTDTQYF.

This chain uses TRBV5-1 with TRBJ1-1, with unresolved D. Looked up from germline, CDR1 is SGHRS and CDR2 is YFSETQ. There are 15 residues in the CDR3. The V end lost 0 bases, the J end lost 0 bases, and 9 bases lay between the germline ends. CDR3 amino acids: CASSLGPGMNTEAFF. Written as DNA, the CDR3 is TGCGCCAGCAGCTTGGGCCCGGGGATGAACACTGAAGCTTTCTTT.

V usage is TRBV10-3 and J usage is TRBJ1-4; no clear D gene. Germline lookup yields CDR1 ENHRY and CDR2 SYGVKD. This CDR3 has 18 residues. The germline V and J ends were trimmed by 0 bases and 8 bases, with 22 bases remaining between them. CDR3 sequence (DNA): TGTGCCATCAGTGAGTCGACCACGGCCCGCGGACGAGAAGAAAAACTGTTTTTT. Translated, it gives CAISESTTARGREEKLFF.

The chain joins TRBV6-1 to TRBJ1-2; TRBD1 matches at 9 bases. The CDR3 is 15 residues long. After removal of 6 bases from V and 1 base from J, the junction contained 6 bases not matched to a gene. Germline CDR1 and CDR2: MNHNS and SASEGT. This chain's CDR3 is CASRGDRASNYGYTF. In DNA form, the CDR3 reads TGTGCCAGCAGGGGGGACAGGGCTAGTAACTATGGCTACACCTTC.

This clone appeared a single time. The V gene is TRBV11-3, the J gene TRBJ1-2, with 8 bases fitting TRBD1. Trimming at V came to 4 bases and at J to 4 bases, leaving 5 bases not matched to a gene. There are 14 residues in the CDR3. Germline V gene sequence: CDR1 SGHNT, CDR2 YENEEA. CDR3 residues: CASSSDRAGYGYTF. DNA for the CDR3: TGTGCCAGCAGCTCGGACAGGGCAGGCTATGGCTACACCTTC.

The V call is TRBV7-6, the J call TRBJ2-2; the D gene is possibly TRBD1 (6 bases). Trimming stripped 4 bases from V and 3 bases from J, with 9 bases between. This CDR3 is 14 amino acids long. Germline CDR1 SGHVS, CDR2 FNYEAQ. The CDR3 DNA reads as TGTGCCAGCAGCTCTTACAGGGACACCGGGGAGCTGTTTTTT. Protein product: CASSSYRDTGELFF. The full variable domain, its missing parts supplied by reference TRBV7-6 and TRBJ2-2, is GAGVSQSPRYKVTKRGQDVALRCDPISGHVSLYWYRQALGQGPEFLTYFNYEAQQDKSGLPNDRFSAERPEGSISTLTIQRTEQRDSAMYRCASSSYRDTGELFFGEGSRLTVL.

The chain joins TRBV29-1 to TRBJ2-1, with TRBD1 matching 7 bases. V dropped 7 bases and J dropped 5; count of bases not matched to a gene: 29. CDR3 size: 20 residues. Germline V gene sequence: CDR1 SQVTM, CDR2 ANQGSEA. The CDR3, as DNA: TGCAGCGCCATCGGCACCGGGACAGTTGGATTCTATGACCCAAACAATGAGCAGTTCTTC. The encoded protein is CSAIGTGTVGFYDPNNEQFF.

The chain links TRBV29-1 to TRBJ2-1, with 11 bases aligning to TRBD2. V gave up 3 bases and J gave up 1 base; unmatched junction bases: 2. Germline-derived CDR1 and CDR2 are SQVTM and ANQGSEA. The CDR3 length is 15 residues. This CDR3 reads CSVDWTSGSYNEQFF. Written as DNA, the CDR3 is TGCAGCGTTGATTGGACTAGCGGGTCCTACAATGAGCAGTTCTTC.

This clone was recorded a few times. The CDR3 nucleotides read TGTGCCAGCAGCCAAGTTGGCGGCAATTCACCCCTCCACTTT. Residues: CASSQVGGNSPLHF. The chain couples TRBV4-2 to TRBJ1-6; unclear D gene. The germline CDR1 and CDR2 sequences are LGHNA and YNFKEQ. The CDR3 contains 14 residues. V dropped 1 base and J dropped 7 bases, with 8 bases sitting between them.

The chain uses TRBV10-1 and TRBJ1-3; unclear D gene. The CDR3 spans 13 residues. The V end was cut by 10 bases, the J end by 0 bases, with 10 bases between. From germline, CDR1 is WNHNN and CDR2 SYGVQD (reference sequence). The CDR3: CANGRDSGNTIYF. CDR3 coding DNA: TGCGCCAACGGACGGGACTCTGGAAACACCATATATTTT.

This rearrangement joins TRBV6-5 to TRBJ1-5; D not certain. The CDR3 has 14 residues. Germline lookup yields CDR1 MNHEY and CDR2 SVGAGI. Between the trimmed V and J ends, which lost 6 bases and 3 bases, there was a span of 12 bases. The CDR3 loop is CASSPDTDNQPQHF. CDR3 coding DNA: TGTGCCAGCAGCCCTGACACGGACAATCAGCCCCAGCATTTT.

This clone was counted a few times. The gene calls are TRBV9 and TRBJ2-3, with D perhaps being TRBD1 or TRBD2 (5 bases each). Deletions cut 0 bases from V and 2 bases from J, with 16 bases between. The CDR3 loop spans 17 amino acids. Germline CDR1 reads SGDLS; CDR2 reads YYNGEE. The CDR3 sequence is CASSVGGRRVDTDTQYF. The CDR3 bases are TGTGCCAGCAGCGTAGGGGGACGTCGGGTGGACACAGATACGCAGTATTTT.

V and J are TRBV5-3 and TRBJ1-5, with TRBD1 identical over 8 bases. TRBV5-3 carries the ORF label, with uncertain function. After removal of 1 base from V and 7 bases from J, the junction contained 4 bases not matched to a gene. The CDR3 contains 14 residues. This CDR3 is CARSLWTGLQPQHF. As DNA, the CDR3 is TGTGCCAGAAGCTTGTGGACAGGGTTACAGCCCCAGCATTTT.

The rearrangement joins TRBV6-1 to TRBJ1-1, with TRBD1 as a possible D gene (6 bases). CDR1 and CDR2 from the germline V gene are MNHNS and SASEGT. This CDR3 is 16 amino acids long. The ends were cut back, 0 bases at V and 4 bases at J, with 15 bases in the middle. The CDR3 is CASSEAVGALRTEAFF. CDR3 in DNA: TGTGCCAGCAGTGAAGCGGTGGGGGCGTTGCGCACTGAAGCTTTCTTT.

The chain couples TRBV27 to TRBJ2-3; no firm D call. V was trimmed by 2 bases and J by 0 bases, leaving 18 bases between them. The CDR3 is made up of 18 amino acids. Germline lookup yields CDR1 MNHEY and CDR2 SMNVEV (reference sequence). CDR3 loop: CASSLRRPAEVSTDTQYF. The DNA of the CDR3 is TGTGCCAGCAGTTTAAGACGCCCGGCGGAAGTTAGCACAGATACGCAGTATTTT.

The CDR3 nucleotides read TGTGCCAGCAGCCAAGGACAGGGAGCTAACTATGGCTACACCTTC. It is translated as CASSQGQGANYGYTF. The V call is TRBV7-6, the J call TRBJ1-2; 8 bases map to TRBD1. Germline assignment: CDR1 SGHVS and CDR2 FNYEAQ. The CDR3 is made up of 15 amino acids. Trimming took 5 bases from V and 0 from J; bases not matched to a gene: 5. Variable domain in full (rest from reference TRBV7-6 and TRBJ1-2): GAGVSQSPRYKVTKRGQDVALRCDPISGHVSLYWYRQALGQGPEFLTYFNYEAQQDKSGLPNDRFSAERPEGSISTLTIQRTEQRDSAMYRCASSQGQGANYGYTFGSGTRLTVV.

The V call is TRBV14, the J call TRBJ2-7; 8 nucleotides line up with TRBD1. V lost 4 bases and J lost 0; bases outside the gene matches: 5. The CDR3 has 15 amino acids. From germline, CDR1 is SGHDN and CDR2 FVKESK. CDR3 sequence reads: CASSLIRGPSYEQYF. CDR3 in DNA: TGTGCCAGCAGCCTAATCAGGGGGCCCTCCTACGAGCAGTACTTC.